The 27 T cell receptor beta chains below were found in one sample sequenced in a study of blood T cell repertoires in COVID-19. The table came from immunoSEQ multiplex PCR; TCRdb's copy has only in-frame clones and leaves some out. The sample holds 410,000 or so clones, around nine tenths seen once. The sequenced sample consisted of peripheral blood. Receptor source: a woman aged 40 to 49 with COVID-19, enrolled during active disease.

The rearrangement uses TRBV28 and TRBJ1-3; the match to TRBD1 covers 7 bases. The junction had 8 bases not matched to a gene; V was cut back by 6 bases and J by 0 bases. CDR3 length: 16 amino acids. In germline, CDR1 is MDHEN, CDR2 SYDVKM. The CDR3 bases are TGTGCCAGCAGCCTCTCGGGACAGCACTCTGGAAACACCATATATTTT. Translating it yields CASSLSGQHSGNTIYF.

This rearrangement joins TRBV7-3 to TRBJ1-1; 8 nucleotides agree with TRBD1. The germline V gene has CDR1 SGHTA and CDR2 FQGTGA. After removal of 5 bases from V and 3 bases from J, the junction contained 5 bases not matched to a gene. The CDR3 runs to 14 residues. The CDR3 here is CASSVAGGDTEAFF. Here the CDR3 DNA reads TGTGCCAGCAGCGTTGCAGGGGGCGACACTGAAGCTTTCTTT.

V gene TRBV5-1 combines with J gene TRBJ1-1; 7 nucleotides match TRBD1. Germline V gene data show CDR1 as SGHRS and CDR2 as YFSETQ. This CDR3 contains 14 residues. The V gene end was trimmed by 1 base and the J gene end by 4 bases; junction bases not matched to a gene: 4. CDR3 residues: CASSLQGVGTEAFF. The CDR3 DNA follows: TGCGCCAGCAGCTTGCAGGGGGTTGGCACTGAAGCTTTCTTT.

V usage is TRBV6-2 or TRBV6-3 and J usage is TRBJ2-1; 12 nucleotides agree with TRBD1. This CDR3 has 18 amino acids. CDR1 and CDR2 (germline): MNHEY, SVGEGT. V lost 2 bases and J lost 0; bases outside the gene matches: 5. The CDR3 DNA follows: TGTGCCAGCAGTTACGGGACAGGGGGCAGCCTCTCCTACAATGAGCAGTTCTTC. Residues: CASSYGTGGSLSYNEQFF.

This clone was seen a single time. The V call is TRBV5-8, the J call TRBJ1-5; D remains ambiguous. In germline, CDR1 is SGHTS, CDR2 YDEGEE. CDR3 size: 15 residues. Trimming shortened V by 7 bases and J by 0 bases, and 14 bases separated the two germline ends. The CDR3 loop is CASCTDAYSNQPQHF. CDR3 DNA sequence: TGTGCCAGCTGTACAGATGCATATAGCAATCAGCCCCAGCATTTT.

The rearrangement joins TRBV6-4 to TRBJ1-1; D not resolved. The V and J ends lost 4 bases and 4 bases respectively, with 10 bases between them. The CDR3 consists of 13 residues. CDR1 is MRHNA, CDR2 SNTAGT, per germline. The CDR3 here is CASSVMGGTEAFF. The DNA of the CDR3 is TGTGCCAGCAGTGTCATGGGAGGCACTGAAGCTTTCTTT.

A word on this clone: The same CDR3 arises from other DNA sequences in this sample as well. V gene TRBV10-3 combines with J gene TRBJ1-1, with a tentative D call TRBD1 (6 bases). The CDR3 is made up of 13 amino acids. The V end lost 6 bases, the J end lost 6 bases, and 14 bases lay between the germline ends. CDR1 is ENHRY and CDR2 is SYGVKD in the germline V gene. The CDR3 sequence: CAIRERTVAEAFF. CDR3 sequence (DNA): TGTGCCATCAGGGAGAGGACAGTTGCTGAAGCTTTCTTT.

The DNA of the CDR3 is TGTGCCAGCAGCCCCTCAGGGAGGGGCTACACCTTC. It encodes CASSPSGRGYTF. This chain joins TRBV11-2 and TRBJ1-2, with a tentative D call TRBD1 (5 bases). Germline CDR1 and CDR2: SGHAT and FQNNGV. Trimming shortened V by 5 bases and J by 8 bases, and 12 bases separated the two germline ends. This CDR3 spans 12 amino acids.

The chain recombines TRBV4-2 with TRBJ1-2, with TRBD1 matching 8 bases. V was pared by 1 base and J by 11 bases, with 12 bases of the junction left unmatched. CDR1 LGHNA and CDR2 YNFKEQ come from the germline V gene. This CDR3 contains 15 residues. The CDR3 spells CASSQGRTGSPSYTF. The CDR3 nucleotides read TGTGCCAGCAGCCAAGGACGGACAGGGTCCCCTTCTTACACCTTC.

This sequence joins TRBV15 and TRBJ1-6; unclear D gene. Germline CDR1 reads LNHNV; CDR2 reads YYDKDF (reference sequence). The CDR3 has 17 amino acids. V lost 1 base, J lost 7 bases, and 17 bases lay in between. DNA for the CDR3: TGTGCCACCAGCAGAGGCGGCGGGGAAAGATTAAATTCACCCCTCCACTTT. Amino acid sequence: CATSRGGGERLNSPLHF. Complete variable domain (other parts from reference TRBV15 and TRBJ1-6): DAMVIQNPRYQVTQFGKPVTLSCSQTLNHNVMYWYQQKSSQAPKLLFHYYDKDFNNEADTPDNFQSRRPNTSFCFLDIRSPGLGDTAMYLCATSRGGGERLNSPLHFGNGTRLTVT.

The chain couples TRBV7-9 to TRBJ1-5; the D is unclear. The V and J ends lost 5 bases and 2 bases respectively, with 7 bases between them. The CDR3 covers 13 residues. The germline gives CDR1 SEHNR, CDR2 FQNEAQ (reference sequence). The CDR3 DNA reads TGTGCCAGCAGCCGCAGCGGCAATCAGCCCCAGCATTTT. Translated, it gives CASSRSGNQPQHF.

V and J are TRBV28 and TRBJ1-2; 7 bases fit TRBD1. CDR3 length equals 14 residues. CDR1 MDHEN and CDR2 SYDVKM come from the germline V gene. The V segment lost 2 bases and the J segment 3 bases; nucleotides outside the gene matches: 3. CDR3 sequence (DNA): TGTGCCAGCAGTTTAAGCCAGGGGGACTATGGCTACACCTTC. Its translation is CASSLSQGDYGYTF.

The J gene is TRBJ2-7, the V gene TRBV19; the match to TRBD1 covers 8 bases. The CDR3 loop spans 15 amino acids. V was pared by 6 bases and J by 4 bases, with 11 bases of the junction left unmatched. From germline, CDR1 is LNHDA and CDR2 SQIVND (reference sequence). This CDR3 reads CASRRTDRAEYEQYF. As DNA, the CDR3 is TGTGCCAGTAGAAGGACGGACAGGGCCGAGTACGAGCAGTACTTC.

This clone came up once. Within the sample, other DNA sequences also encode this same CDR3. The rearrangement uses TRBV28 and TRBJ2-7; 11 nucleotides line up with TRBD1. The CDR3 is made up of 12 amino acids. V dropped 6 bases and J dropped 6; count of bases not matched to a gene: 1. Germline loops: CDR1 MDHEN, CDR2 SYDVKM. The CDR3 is CASRGTGGEQYF. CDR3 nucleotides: TGTGCCAGCAGGGGGACAGGGGGCGAGCAGTACTTC.

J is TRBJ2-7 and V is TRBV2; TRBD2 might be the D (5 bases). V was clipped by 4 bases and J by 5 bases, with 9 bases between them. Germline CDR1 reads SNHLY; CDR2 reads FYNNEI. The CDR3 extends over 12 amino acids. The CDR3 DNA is TGTGCCAGCAGTGTGAGGAGGAACGAGCAGTACTTC. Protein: CASSVRRNEQYF.

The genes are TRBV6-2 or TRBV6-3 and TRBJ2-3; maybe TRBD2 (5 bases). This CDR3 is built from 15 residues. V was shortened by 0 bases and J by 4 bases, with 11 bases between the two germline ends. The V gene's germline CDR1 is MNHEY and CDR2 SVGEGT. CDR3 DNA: TGTGCCAGCAGTTACTCAGTCGCGGGTCCAGATACGCAGTATTTT. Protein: CASSYSVAGPDTQYF.

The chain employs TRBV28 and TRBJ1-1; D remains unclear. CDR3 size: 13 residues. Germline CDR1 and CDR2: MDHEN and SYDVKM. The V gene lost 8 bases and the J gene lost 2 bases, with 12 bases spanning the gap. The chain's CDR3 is CASGRVTNTEAFF. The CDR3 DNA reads TGTGCCAGCGGGAGGGTGACTAACACTGAAGCTTTCTTT.

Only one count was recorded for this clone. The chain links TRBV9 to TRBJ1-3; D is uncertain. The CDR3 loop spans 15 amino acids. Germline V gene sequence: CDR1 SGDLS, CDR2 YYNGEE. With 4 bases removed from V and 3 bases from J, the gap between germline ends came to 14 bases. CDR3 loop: CASSLEGRDGNTIYF. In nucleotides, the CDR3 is TGTGCCAGCAGCTTGGAGGGAAGGGATGGAAACACCATATATTTT.

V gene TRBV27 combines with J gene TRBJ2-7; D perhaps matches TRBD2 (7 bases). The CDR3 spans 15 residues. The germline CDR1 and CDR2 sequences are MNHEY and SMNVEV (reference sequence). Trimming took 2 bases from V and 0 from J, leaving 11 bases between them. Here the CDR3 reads CASSLGGGSSYEQYF. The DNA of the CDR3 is TGTGCCAGCAGTTTAGGGGGGGGCAGCTCCTACGAGCAGTACTTC.

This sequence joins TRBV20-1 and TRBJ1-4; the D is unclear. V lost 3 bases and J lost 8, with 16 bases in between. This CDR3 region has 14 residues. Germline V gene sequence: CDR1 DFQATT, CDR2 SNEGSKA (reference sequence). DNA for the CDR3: TGCAGTGCTAGTAAGGGAAAAGCGGACGAAAAACTGTTTTTT. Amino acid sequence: CSASKGKADEKLFF.

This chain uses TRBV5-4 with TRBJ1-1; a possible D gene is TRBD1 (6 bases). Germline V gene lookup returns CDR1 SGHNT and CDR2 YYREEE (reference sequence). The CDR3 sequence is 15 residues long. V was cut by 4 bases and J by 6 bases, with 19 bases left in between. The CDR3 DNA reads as TGTGCCAGCAGCCCCGAGGGGGGGGGCTTAGCTGAAGCTTTCTTT. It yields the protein CASSPEGGGLAEAFF.

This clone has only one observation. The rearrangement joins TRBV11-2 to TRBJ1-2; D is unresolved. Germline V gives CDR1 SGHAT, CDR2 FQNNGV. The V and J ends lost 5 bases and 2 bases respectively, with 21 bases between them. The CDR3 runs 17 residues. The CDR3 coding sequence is TGTGCCAGCAGCCCCGGCGGGGTGGCCAGTGAGAACTATGGCTACACCTTC. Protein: CASSPGGVASENYGYTF.

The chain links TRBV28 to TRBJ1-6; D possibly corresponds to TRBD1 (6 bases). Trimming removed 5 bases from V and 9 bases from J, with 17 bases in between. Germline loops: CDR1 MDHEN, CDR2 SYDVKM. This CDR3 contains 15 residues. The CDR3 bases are TGTGCCAGCAGTCCCCCACAGGGATACGGTTCACCCCTCCACTTT. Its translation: CASSPPQGYGSPLHF.

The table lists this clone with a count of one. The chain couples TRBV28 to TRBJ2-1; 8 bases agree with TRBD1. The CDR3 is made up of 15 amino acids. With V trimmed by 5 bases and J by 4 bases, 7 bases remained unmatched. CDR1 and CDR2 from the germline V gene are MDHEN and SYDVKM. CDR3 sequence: CASSLLRDRYNEQFF. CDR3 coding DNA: TGTGCCAGCAGTCTCCTCCGGGACAGGTACAATGAGCAGTTCTTC.

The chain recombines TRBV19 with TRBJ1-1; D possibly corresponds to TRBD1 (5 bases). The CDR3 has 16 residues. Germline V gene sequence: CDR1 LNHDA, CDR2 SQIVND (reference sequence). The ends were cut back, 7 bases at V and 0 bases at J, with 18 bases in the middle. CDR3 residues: CASTLMTATMNTEAFF. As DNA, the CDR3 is TGTGCCAGTACCCTTATGACAGCGACCATGAACACTGAAGCTTTCTTT.

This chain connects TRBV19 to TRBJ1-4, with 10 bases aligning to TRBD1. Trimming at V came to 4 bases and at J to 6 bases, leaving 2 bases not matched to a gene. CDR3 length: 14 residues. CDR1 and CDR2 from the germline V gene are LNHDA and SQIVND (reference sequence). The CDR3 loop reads CASSSGTGDEKLFF. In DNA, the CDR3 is TGTGCCAGTAGTAGCGGGACAGGGGATGAAAAACTGTTTTTT.

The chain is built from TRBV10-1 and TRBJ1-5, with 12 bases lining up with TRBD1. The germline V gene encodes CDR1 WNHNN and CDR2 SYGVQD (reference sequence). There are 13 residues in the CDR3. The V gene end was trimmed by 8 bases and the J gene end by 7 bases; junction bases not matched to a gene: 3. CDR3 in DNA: TGCGCCAGCGAGGGACAGGGGGCCCAGCCCCAGCATTTT. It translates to CASEGQGAQPQHF.